What follows is one TCR beta chain and its context. Its antigen is still unknown. No quality values exist for individual bases; no much larger clone is one base distant. This sample is part of a study of Ad26.COV2.S vaccination and SARS-CoV-2 variants (dated by TCRdb to the early 2020s). Concerning the study at large: Vaccine-arm donors were drawn from COV1001, a multicentre, randomized, double-blind, placebo-controlled phase I-IIa trial of Ad26.COV2.S in healthy adults. Ad26.COV2.S was administered intramuscularly at a dose of 5x10^10 or 1x10^11 viral particles, either as one shot or as two shots given 56 days apart. The specificity and breadth of SARS-CoV-2-reactive T cell receptors after Ad26.COV2.S vaccination were assessed by TCRbeta repertoire sequencing. The TCR-sequenced set comprised about 32 samples: approximately 19 Ad26.COV2.S vaccine recipients, 5 placebo recipients and 8 SARS-CoV-2 convalescent individuals. Participants in the trial were split at random into five groups of five each, receiving low-dose or high-dose Ad26.COV2.S once or twice, or else placebo on both occasions. Investigators did not know the trial group allocation while performing experiments and assessing outcomes. Points the paper makes about the study in general: The study lacked the statistical power to compare responses across vaccine doses or regimens. Compared with placebo recipients, Ad26.COV2.S recipients showed higher spike-specific TCR breadth (P = 0.0014). Vaccine and placebo recipients had similar non-spike TCR breadth, a finding consistent with the vaccine containing only spike. After vaccination, substantial breadth of spike-specific CD8+ and CD4+ T cell responses was reported. According to the authors, total T cell responses may have been underestimated by the TCR breadth and depth analyses.

TCRbeta CDR3 regions were sequenced with the immunoSEQ Assay. After extraction, genomic DNA underwent amplification by bias-controlled multiplex PCR, followed by high-throughput sequencing. The paper's processing steps were these. To quantify the absolute abundance of every unique TCRbeta CDR3 region, sequences were collapsed and filtered. Usable DNA was measured by amplifying reference genes present in all nucleated cells, and TCRbeta template counts were normalized to that usable DNA to estimate T cell fraction. Repertoire TCRs were annotated as SARS-CoV-2-specific when V gene, CDR3 amino acid sequence and J gene were exactly matched to a known reactive TCR set. The reference SARS-CoV-2 TCR set came from MIRA and was filtered for enrichment in COVID-19-positive ImmuneCODE repertoires, removing public or cross-reactive TCRs. Drawing on the MIRA antigens, annotated TCRs were analysed further at the level of specific ORF or position within ORF. Breadth was defined as annotated unique rearrangements over total unique productive rearrangements; depth was the summed frequency of those rearrangements. Group comparisons of TCR breadth used two-sided Wilcoxon rank-sum tests. TCRdb obtained this table from immuneACCESS and retained in-frame rearrangements with V and J assigned. These tables miss some clones; where compared with another copy, unresolved V genes account for less than half of the shortfall, and the remainder is unexplained. From that table come the V and J calls and clone size; the DNA was used to work out D and trimming. The sample data list 400,000 or so clones, and approximately 86% of these were observed just once. The ten biggest clones cover under 4% of the sample.

Interpreted using the paper, the treatment or condition label stands for: some 20 received Ad26.COV2.S at low or high dose, single or two shots; about 5 received placebo; per-sample allocation not given. Repertoires of vaccine and placebo recipients were sequenced from samples taken on day 63 after the first injection. In Cohort 1b, around 25 adults aged 18-55 years were enrolled at a single site in Boston, USA, between 29 July and 7 August 2020. Ad26.COV2.S was a replication-incompetent adenovirus type 26 vector expressing a prefusion-stabilized SARS-CoV-2 spike protein from the original Wuhan strain. The sequences come from peripheral blood, collected in a trial of Ad26.COV2.S vaccine versus placebo. The sequence derives from a person aged 18 to 59 who received the Ad26.COV2.S COVID-19 vaccine or a placebo.

The CDR3 reads CASSQVYGGGNQPQHF. Here is the DNA: TGCGCCAGCAGCCAAGTATACGGAGGGGGCAATCAGCCCCAGCATTTT. The sequence joins TRBV4-1 to TRBJ1-5; a tentative D call is TRBD1 (5 bases match). V loses 1 base of germline sequence and J loses 2 bases, and the interval between the two ends is 12 bases. From its cysteine to its phenylalanine, the CDR3 spans 16 amino acids. Of all the DNA, just the CDR3 is kept, 48 bases in frame from base 1. CDR1 and CDR2 are drawn from the germline V gene: MGHRA, YSYEKL.